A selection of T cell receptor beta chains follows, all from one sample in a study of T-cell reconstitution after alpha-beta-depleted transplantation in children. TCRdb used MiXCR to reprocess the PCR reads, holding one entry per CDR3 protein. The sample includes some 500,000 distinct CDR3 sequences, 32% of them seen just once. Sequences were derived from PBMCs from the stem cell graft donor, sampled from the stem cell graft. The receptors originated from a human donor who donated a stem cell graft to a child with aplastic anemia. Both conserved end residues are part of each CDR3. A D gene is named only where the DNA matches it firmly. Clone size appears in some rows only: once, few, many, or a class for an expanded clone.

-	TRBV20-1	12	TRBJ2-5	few	CSVVGRQETQYF	TGCAGTGTCGTGGGTCGGCAAGAGACCCAGTACTTC
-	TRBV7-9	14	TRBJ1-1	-	CASSLAKESTEAFF	TGTGCCAGCAGCTTAGCTAAGGAGTCCACTGAAGCTTTCTTT
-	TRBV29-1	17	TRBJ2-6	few	CSVAPGPNLSGANVLTF	TGCAGCGTAGCTCCGGGACCCAACCTGTCTGGGGCCAACGTCCTGACTTTC
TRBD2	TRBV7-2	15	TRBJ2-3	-	CASRQELAAGNTQYF	TGTGCCAGCAGACAAGAACTAGCGGCGGGGAATACGCAGTATTTT
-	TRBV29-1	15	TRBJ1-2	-	CSVEAPGDIDYGYTF	TGCAGCGTTGAAGCCCCGGGGGACATCGACTATGGCTACACCTTC
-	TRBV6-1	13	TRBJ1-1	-	CASRDPNPGTAFF	TGTGCCAGCAGAGATCCTAACCCGGGGACAGCTTTCTTT
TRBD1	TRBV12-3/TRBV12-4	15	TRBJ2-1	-	CASRATGGSYNEQFF	TGTGCCAGCAGAGCGACAGGGGGCTCCTACAATGAGCAGTTCTTC
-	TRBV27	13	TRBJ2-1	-	CASSLPRRNEQFF	TGTGCCAGCAGTTTACCCAGGCGCAATGAGCAGTTCTTC
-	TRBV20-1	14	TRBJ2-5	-	CSARDGGIRETQYF	TGCAGTGCTAGAGATGGGGGGATTCGAGAGACCCAGTACTTC
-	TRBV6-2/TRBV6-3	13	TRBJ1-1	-	CASSSGTGTEAFF	TGTGCCAGCAGTTCAGGGACGGGTACTGAAGCTTTCTTT
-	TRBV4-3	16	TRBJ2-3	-	CASSQDRERATDTQYF	TGCGCCAGCAGCCAAGATCGGGAGCGGGCCACAGATACGCAGTATTTT
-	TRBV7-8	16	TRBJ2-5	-	CASSQRRVLKQETQYF	TGTGCCAGCAGCCAACGGAGGGTATTGAAGCAAGAGACCCAGTACTTC
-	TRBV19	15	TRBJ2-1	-	CASSIADSSYNEQFF	TGTGCCAGTAGTATAGCGGACAGCTCCTACAATGAGCAGTTCTTC
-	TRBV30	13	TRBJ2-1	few	CACRRGSYNEQFF	TGTGCCTGCCGGCGGGGCTCCTACAATGAGCAGTTCTTC
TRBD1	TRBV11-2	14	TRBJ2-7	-	CASSFSDREYEQYF	TGTGCCAGCAGCTTCTCGGACAGGGAGTACGAGCAGTACTTC
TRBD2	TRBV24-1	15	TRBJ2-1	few	CATSDHGTSGGDQFF	TGTGCCACCAGTGACCACGGGACTAGCGGGGGGGATCAGTTCTTC
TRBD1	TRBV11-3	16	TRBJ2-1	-	CASSLARTGGIDEQFF	TGTGCCAGCAGCTTAGCGAGGACAGGGGGCATCGATGAGCAGTTCTTC
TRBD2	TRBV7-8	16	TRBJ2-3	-	CASSFLPSGGTDTQYF	TGTGCCAGCAGCTTTCTTCCTAGCGGGGGCACAGATACGCAGTATTTT
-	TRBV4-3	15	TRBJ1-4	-	CASSQQARWYEKLFF	TGCGCCAGCAGCCAACAGGCCCGCTGGTATGAAAAACTGTTTTTT
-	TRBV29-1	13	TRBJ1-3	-	CSVRTGYGNTIYF	TGCAGCGTCCGTACAGGGTACGGAAACACCATATATTTT
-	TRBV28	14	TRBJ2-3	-	CASSQGGHTDTQYF	TGTGCCAGCAGCCAGGGCGGTCACACAGATACGCAGTATTTT
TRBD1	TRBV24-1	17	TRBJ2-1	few	CATSDTRRDRMYNEQFF	TGTGCCACCAGTGACACCCGTCGGGACAGGATGTACAATGAGCAGTTCTTC
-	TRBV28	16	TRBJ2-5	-	CASSGTGTPDQETQYF	TGTGCCAGCAGTGGGACCGGGACACCAGACCAAGAGACCCAGTACTTC
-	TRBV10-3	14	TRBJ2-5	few	CAISRTGRGETQYF	TGTGCCATCAGTAGGACAGGGAGGGGAGAGACCCAGTACTTC
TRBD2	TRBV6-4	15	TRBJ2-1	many	CASSGEGSDYNEQFF	TGTGCCAGCAGTGGGGAGGGATCAGACTACAATGAGCAGTTCTTC
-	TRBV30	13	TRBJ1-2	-	CAWSVRAGSGYTF	TGTGCCTGGAGTGTACGGGCAGGGAGTGGCTACACCTTC
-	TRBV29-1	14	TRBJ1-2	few	CSVEGGGGDGGYTF	TGCAGCGTTGAAGGGGGTGGGGGGGACGGTGGCTACACCTTC
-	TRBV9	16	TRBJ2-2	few	CASSVGRAGPGGELFF	TGTGCCAGCAGCGTAGGCCGGGCAGGCCCGGGAGGGGAGCTGTTTTTT
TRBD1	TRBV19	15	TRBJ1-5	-	CASSTQGYSNQPQHF	TGTGCCAGTAGTACACAGGGGTATAGCAATCAGCCCCAGCATTTT
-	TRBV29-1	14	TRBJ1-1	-	CSAVGGERYTEAFF	TGCAGCGCCGTGGGGGGGGAACGGTACACTGAAGCTTTCTTT
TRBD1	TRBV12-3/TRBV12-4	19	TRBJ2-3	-	CAISLLGTAAHGITDTQYF	TGTGCCATCAGTTTGTTGGGGACAGCGGCCCACGGCATCACAGATACGCAGTATTTT
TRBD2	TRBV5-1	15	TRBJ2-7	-	CASSDPPAGGYEQYF	TGCGCCAGCAGCGATCCGCCCGCGGGAGGCTACGAGCAGTACTTC
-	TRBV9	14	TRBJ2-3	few	CASSVDFVADTQYF	TGTGCCAGCAGCGTAGATTTTGTGGCAGATACGCAGTATTTT
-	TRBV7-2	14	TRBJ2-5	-	CASSPPPAEETQYF	TGTGCCAGCAGCCCCCCTCCTGCGGAAGAGACCCAGTACTTC
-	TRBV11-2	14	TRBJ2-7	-	CASSLLLETYEQYF	TGTGCCAGCAGCTTACTACTAGAAACCTACGAGCAGTACTTC
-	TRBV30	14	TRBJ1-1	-	CAWSVDPQATEAFF	TGTGCCTGGAGTGTGGACCCCCAGGCCACTGAAGCTTTCTTT
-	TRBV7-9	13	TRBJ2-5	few	CASSISSWETQYF	TGTGCCAGCAGTATATCTAGCTGGGAGACCCAGTACTTC
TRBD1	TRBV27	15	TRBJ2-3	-	CASSFQQGVADTQYF	TGTGCCAGCAGTTTCCAACAGGGGGTAGCAGATACGCAGTATTTT
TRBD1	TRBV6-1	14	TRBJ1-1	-	CASSARTGGTEAFF	TGTGCCAGCAGTGCGAGGACAGGCGGGACTGAAGCTTTCTTT
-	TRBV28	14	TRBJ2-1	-	CAATGTPQYNEQFF	TGTGCCGCAACCGGGACTCCCCAGTACAATGAGCAGTTCTTC
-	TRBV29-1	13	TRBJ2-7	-	CSARGSSSYEQYF	TGCAGCGCCCGGGGAAGCAGCTCCTACGAGCAGTACTTC
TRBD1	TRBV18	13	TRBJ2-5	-	CASSEGTEETQYF	TGTGCCAGCTCAGAAGGGACAGAAGAGACCCAGTACTTC
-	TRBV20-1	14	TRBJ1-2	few	CSARDRRRGYGYTF	TGCAGTGCTAGAGATCGGAGGCGGGGATATGGCTACACCTTC
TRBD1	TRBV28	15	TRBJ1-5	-	CASSGGGSSNQPQHF	TGTGCCAGCTCAGGGGGGGGTTCGAGCAATCAGCCCCAGCATTTT
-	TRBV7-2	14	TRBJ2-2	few	CASSSGRHTGELFF	TGTGCCAGCAGCTCCGGACGGCACACCGGGGAGCTGTTTTTT
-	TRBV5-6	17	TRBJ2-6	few	CASSLVAGSMGANVLTF	TGTGCCAGCAGCTTGGTTGCGGGCTCCATGGGAGCCAACGTCCTGACTTTC
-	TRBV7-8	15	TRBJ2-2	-	CASNDWTTNTGELFF	TGTGCCAGCAACGATTGGACGACGAACACCGGGGAGCTGTTTTTT
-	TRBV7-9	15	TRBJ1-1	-	CASSLNSGSRTEAFF	TGTGCCAGCAGCTTAAACTCGGGGAGTAGGACTGAAGCTTTCTTT
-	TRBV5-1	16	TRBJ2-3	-	CASSWMRTANSDTQYF	TGCGCCAGCAGCTGGATGAGGACGGCCAACTCAGATACGCAGTATTTT
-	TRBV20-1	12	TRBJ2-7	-	CSARPGLLEQYF	TGCAGTGCTAGACCGGGACTCCTCGAGCAGTACTTC
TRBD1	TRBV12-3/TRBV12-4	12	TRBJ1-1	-	CASSLGDREAFF	TGTGCCAGCAGTTTAGGGGACAGGGAAGCTTTCTTT
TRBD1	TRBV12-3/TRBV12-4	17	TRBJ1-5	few	CASSHGQDQGFYQPQHF	TGTGCCAGCAGCCACGGACAGGACCAAGGGTTCTATCAGCCCCAGCATTTT
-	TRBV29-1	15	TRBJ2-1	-	CSVEDLDRSYNEQFF	TGCAGCGTTGAAGACCTGGACCGCTCCTACAATGAGCAGTTCTTC